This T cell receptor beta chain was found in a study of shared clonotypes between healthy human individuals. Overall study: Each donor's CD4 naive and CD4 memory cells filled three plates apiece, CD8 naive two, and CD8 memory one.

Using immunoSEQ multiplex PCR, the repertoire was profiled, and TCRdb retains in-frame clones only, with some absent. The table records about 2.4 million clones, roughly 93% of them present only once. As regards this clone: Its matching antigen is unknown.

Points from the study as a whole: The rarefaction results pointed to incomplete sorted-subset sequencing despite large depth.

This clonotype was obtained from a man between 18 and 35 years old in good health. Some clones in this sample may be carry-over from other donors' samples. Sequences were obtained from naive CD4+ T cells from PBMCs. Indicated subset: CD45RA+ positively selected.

CDR3 protein: CASSLGTGYYGYTF. The CDR3 nucleotides read TGTGCCAGCAGCTTAGGGACAGGTTACTATGGCTACACCTTC. The chain joins TRBV11-2 to TRBJ1-2, with 7 bases aligning to TRBD1. The CDR3 loop spans 14 amino acids. Germline CDR1 and CDR2: SGHAT and FQNNGV. V was clipped by 1 base and J by 3 bases; unmatched bases: 2.